This entry is about one T cell receptor beta chain. Antigen unknown. One end of the junction varies from germline; a read error may be responsible. This specimen belongs to a study of cytomegalovirus exposure and HLA in healthy donors. Study-wide results and limits: It is likely that the observed cluster of highly shared sequence variants was a sequencing artifact.

Despite likely unrecorded immune exposures, the donors were nominally healthy at the time of sampling. Both 60 Vbeta primers and 13 Jbeta primers went into the PCR. Original handling: Later work found approximately 80 million unique TCR beta chains, with 9.5 million to 11 million shared. Some clones are missing from TCRdb's copy, which holds only in-frame ones; the method was immunoSEQ multiplex PCR. From that table come the V and J calls and clone size; the DNA was used to work out D and trimming. Its clone listing holds over 100,000 clones. The germline gives CDR1 SNHLY, CDR2 FYNNEI. This CDR3 comprises 13 residues.

The TCR comes from a woman in her 40s in good health and CMV-seropositive. The source material was PBMCs. This chain links TRBV2 with TRBJ2-2; possibly TRBD2 for D (5 bases). CDR3 in DNA: TGTGCCTGCAGTGGTCAGAGGGCCCGACCGGTGTTTTTT. As protein: CACSGQRARPVFF.